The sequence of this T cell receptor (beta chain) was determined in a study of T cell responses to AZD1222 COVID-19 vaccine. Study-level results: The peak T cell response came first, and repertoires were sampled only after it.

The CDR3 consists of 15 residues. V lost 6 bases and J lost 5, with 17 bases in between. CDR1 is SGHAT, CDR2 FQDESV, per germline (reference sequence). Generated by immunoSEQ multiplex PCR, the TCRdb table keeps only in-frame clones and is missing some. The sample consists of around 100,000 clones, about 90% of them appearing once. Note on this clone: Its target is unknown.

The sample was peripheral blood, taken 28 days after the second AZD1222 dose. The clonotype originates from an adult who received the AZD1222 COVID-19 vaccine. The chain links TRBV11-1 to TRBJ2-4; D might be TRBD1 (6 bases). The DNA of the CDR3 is TGTGCCAGCAGTTTACAGGGTGTGGGCCAAAACATTCAGTACTTC. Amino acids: CASSLQGVGQNIQYF.